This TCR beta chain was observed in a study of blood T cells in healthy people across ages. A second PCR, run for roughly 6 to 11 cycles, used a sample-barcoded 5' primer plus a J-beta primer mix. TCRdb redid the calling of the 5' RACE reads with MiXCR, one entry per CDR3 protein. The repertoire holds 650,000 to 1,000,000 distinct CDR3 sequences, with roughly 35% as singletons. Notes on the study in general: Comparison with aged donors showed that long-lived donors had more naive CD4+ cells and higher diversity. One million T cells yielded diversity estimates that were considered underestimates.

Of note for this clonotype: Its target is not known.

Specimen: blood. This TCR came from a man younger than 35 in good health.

The CDR3 nucleotides are TGTGCCAGCAGTGGGCAGGAGGGGACCCAGTACTTC. This gives the protein CASSGQEGTQYF. The chain carries TRBV2 and TRBJ2-7, with a possible D match to TRBD2 (6 bases). The closer fit of TRBJ2-5 to the DNA end suggests the J call may be wrong. Germline V gene data show CDR1 as SNHLY and CDR2 as FYNNEI. The CDR3 has 12 amino acids.